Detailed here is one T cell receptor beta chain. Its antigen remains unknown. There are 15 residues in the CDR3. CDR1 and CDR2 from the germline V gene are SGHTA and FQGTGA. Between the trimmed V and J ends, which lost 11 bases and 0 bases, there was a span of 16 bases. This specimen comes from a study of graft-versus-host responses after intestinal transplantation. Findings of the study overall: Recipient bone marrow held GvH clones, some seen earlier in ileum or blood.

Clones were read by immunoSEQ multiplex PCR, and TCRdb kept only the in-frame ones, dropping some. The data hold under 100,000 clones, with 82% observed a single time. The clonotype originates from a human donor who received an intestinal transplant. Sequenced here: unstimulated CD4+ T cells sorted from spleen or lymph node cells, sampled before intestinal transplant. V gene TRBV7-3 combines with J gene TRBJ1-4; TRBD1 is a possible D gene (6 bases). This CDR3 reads CAHRAVNPTNEKLFF. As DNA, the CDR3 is TGTGCCCACAGGGCAGTTAATCCAACTAATGAAAAACTGTTTTTT.